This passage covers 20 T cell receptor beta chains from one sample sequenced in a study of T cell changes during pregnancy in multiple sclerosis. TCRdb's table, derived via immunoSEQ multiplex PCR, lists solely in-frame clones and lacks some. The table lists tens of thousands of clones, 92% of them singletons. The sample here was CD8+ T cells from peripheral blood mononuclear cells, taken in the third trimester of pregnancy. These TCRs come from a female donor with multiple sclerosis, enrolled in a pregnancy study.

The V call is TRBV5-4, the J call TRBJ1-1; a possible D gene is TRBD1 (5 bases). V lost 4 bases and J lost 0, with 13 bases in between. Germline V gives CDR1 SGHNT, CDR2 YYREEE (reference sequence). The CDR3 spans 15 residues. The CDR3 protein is CASSLLTALNTEAFF. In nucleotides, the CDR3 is TGTGCCAGCAGCCTACTGACAGCTTTGAACACTGAAGCTTTCTTT.

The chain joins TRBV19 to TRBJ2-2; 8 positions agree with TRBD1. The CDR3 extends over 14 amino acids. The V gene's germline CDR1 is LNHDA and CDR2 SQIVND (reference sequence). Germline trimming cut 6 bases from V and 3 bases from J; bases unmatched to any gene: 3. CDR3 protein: CASRLTGDTGELFF. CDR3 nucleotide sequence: TGTGCCAGTAGACTGACAGGGGACACCGGGGAGCTGTTTTTT.

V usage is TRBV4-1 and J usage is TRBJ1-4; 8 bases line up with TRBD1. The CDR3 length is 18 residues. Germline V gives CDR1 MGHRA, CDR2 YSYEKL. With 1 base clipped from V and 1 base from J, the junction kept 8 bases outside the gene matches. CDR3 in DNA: TGCGCCAGCAGCCAAGCCGGCCCAGGGGGCGGAACTAATGAAAAACTGTTTTTT. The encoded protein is CASSQAGPGGGTNEKLFF.

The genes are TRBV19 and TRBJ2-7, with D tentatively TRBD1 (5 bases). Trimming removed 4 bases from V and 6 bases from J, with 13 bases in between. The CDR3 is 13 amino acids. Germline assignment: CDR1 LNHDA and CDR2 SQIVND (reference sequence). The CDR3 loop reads CASSTQGTSEQYF. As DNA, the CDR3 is TGTGCCAGTAGTACCCAGGGAACGTCCGAGCAGTACTTC.

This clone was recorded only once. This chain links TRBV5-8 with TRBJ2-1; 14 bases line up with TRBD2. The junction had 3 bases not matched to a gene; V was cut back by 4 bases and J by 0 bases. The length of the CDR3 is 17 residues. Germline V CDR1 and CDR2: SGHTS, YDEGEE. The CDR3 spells CASSIGLAGGSYNEQFF. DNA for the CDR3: TGTGCCAGCAGCATAGGACTAGCGGGAGGCTCCTACAATGAGCAGTTCTTC.

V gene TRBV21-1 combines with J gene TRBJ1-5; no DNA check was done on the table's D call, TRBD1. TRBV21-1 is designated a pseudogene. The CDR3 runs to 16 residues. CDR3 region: CASSNRTRYSNQPQHF. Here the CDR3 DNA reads TGTGCCAGCAGCAATCGGACACGTTATAGCAATCAGCCCCAGCATTTT.

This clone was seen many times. CDR3 sequence: CASRKTGDTGELFF. The CDR3 coding sequence is TGTGCCAGTAGGAAGACGGGAGACACCGGGGAGCTGTTTTTT. The chain couples TRBV6-1 to TRBJ2-2; a possible D gene is TRBD2 (6 bases). Germline CDR1 is MNHNS and CDR2 is SASEGT. The CDR3 extends over 14 amino acids. V gave up 9 bases and J gave up 3 bases, with 14 bases separating them.

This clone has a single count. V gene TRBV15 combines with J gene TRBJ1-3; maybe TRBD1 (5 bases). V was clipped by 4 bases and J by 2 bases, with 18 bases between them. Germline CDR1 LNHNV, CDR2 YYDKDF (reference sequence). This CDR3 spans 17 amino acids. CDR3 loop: CATSTYTTGLPGNTIYF. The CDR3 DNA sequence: TGTGCCACCAGCACCTACACTACGGGACTTCCTGGAAACACCATATATTTT. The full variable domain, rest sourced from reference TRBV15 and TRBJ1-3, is DAMVIQNPRYQVTQFGKPVTLSCSQTLNHNVMYWYQQKSSQAPKLLFHYYDKDFNNEADTPDNFQSRRPNTSFCFLDIRSPGLGDTAMYLCATSTYTTGLPGNTIYFGEGSWLTVV.

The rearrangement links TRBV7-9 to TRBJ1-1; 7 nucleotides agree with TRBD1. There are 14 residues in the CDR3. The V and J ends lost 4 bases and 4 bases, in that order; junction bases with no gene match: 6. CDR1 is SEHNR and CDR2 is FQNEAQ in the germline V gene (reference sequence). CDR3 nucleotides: TGTGCCAGCAGCTCCGACAGGGAAGGCACTGAAGCTTTCTTT. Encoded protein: CASSSDREGTEAFF.

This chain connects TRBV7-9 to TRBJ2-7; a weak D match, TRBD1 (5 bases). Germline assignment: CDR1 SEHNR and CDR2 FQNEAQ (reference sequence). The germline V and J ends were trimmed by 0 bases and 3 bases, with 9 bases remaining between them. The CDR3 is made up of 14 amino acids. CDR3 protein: CASSLADSSYEQYF. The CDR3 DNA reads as TGTGCCAGCAGCTTAGCTGACAGCAGCTACGAGCAGTACTTC.

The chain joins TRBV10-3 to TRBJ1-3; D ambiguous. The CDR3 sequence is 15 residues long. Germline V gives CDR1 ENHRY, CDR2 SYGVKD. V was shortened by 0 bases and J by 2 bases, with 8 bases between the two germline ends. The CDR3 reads CAISESEVPGNTIYF. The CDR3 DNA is TGTGCCATCAGTGAGTCGGAGGTTCCTGGAAACACCATATATTTT.

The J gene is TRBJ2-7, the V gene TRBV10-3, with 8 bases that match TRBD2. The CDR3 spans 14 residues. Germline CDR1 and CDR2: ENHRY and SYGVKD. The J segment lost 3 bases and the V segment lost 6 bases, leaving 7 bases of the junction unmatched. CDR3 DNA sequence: TGTGCCATCAGCTTTGGAGCGGGAGACTACGAGCAGTACTTC. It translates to CAISFGAGDYEQYF.

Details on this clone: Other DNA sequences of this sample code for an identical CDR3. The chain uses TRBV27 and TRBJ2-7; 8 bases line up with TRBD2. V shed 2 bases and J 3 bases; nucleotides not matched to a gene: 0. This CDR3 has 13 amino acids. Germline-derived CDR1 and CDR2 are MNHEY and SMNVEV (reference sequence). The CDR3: CASSLAGGYEQYF. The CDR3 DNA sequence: TGTGCCAGCAGTTTAGCGGGAGGCTACGAGCAGTACTTC.

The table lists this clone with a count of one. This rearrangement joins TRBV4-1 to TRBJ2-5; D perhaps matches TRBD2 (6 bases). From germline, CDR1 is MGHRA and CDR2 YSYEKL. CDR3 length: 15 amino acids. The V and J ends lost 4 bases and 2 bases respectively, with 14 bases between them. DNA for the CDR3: TGCGCCAGCAGCCTTATTACGGGGGAACAAGAGACCCAGTACTTC. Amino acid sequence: CASSLITGEQETQYF.

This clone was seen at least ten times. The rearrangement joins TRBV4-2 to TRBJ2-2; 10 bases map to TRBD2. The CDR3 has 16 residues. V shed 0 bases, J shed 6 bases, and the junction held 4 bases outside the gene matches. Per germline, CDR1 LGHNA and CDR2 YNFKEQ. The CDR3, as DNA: TGTGCCAGCAGCCAAGAAGCTAGCGGGAGCCCCGGGGAGCTGTTTTTT. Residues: CASSQEASGSPGELFF.

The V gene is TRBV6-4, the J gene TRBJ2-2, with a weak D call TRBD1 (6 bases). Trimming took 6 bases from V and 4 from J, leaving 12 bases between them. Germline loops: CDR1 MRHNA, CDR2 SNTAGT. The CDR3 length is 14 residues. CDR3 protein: CASSPGQTTGELFF. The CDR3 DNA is TGTGCCAGCAGCCCCGGACAGACCACCGGGGAGCTGTTTTTT.

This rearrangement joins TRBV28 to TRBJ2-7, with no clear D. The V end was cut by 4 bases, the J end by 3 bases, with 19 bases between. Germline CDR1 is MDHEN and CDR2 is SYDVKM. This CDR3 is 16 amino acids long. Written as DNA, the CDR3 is TGTGCCAGCAGTTCCCCGCGCGACACCACCGACTACGAGCAGTACTTC. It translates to CASSSPRDTTDYEQYF. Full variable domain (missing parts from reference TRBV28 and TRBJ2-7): DVKVTQSSRYLVKRTGEKVFLECVQDMDHENMFWYRQDPGLGLRLIYFSYDVKMKEKGDIPEGYSVSREKKERFSLILESASTNQTSMYLCASSSPRDTTDYEQYFGPGTRLTVT.

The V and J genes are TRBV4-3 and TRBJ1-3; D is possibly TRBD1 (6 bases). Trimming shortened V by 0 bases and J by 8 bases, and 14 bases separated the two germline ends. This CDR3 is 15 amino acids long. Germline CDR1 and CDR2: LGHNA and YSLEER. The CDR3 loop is CASSQDLSEGDTIYF. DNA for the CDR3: TGCGCCAGCAGCCAAGATCTTAGCGAGGGGGACACCATATATTTT.

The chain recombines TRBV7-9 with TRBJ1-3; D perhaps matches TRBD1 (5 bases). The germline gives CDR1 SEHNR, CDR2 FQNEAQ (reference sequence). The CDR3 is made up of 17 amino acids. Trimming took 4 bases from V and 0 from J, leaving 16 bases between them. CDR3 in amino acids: CASSSPAGSDSGNTIYF. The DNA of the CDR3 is TGTGCCAGCAGCTCACCGGCAGGGTCGGACTCTGGAAACACCATATATTTT.

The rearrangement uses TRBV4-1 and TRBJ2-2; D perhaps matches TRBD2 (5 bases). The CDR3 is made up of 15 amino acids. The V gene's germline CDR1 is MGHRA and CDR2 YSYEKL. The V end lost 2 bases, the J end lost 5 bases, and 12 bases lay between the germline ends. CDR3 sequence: CASSQIGPGTGELFF. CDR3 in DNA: TGCGCCAGCAGCCAAATAGGTCCGGGAACCGGGGAGCTGTTTTTT.